Here is one T cell receptor (beta chain) with its context. Its antigen is unidentified. The data stem from a study of shared clonotypes between healthy human individuals. At the level of the study: Per donor, CD8 memory used one plate, CD8 naive used two, CD4 memory used three and CD4 naive used three.

Germline loops: CDR1 KGHSH, CDR2 LQKENI. V was clipped by 3 bases and J by 5 bases, with 13 bases between them. The CDR3 is 14 amino acids. Repertoires were generated with immunoSEQ multiplex PCR, while TCRdb's copy carries only in-frame clones and drops some. The data contain about 530,000 clones, almost 97% of them singletons. The study's findings and limits: Larger estimated richness was generally recorded for naive subsets relative to memory subsets.

The V and J genes are TRBV18 and TRBJ1-1; a weak D match, TRBD1 (6 bases). This receptor was obtained from a woman in her twenties or thirties in good health. The sample was naive CD4+ T cells sorted from blood. Documented subset: CD45RA+ positively selected. DNA of the CDR3: TGTGCCAGCTCACCCAGACAGGATAATACTGAAGCTTTCTTT. Its translation is CASSPRQDNTEAFF.